These T cell receptor beta chains were read from a single sample in a study of regulatory T cells in long-lasting Graves disease. TCRdb used MiXCR to reprocess the multiplex PCR reads, holding one entry per CDR3 protein. The sample holds some 220,000 distinct CDR3 sequences, roughly 18% seen once. The sample was also linked to a second study, of T cells in Graves' hyperthyroidism and ophthalmopathy.

The source was peripheral blood mononuclear cells (PBMCs), collected at new diagnosis, from a patient treated with antithyroid drugs. The receptors originated from a woman aged 30 to 39 with Graves disease. Each CDR3 is given without its conserved first and last residue. The D gene is left open where the match is weak.

d_call j_call v_call cdr3_length cdr3_aa
NA TRBJ2-1 TRBV3-1 14 ASSQEPRQSYNEQF
NA NA TRBV25-1 12 ASEDTGGMETQY
NA TRBJ1-1 TRBV18 13 ASSPPRQMNTEAF
NA TRBJ2-3 TRBV5-5 12 AGSFRGSTDTQY
NA TRBJ1-2 TRBV2 11 ASSRGENYGYT
NA TRBJ1-1 TRBV2 12 ASTIGVANTEAF
TRBD2 TRBJ2-7 TRBV15 11 AKGREELYEQY
NA TRBJ2-7 TRBV5-8 12 ASSLGGFSYEQY
NA TRBJ1-1 TRBV13 11 ASSSYMNTEAF
TRBD2 TRBJ2-1 TRBV14 15 ASSQTASGIGGNEQF
TRBD2 TRBJ2-1 TRBV6-1 14 ASRTTSGGAYNEQF
NA TRBJ2-1 TRBV18 10 ASSPYENEQF
NA TRBJ1-2 TRBV27 13 ASSEGGGPSEGYT
TRBD1 TRBJ2-7 TRBV5-4 14 ASSLGGQVGSYEQY
NA TRBJ2-7 TRBV9 12 ASSVEAGTYEQY
NA TRBJ1-3 TRBV20-1 13 SAPPVGDSGNTIY
TRBD2 TRBJ2-7 TRBV29-1 15 SVEDLTGLAVSYEQY
TRBD1 TRBJ2-5 TRBV2 10 ASLGQEETQY
TRBD2 TRBJ2-1 TRBV12-3/TRBV12-4 12 ASLLAGGLNEQF
TRBD1 TRBJ2-7 TRBV28 13 ASSFIGTGGHEQY
NA TRBJ1-1 TRBV6-1 12 ASSPLGQNTEAF
TRBD1 TRBJ2-3 TRBV30 15 AWSPGPSGQGTDTQY
TRBD1 TRBJ1-1 TRBV5-4 10 ASSSGQPEAF
NA TRBJ2-6 TRBV4-2 14 ASSQYQGQGANVLT
TRBD1 TRBJ2-1 TRBV24-1 14 ATSDPGQGTLGEQF
TRBD1 TRBJ1-6 TRBV30 12 AWRTGTGNSPLH
NA TRBJ1-2 TRBV20-1 9 SAAQGLLIN
NA TRBJ2-6 TRBV20-1 13 SASSVLSGANVLT
NA TRBJ2-1 TRBV4-2 13 ASSSGTGVYNEQF
TRBD1 TRBJ1-2 TRBV27 13 ASSLFRGIGYGYT
NA TRBJ2-5 TRBV5-1 13 ASSFSLGSQETQY
NA TRBJ1-1 TRBV30 13 AWSVRGPKSTEAF
NA TRBJ2-2 TRBV7-9 14 ASSQHGGGQSGELF
NA TRBJ1-5 TRBV19 13 ASSILAGGNQPQH
NA TRBJ2-3 TRBV7-9 14 ASSDRLGALTDTQY
TRBD1 TRBJ1-2 TRBV18 12 ASSPDRGHYGYT
NA TRBJ2-3 TRBV6-1 14 ASIQRLGDSTDTQY
NA TRBJ1-4 TRBV12-3/TRBV12-4 10 ASRHGGEKLF
NA TRBJ2-5 TRBV4-1 14 ASSQDAGTKQETQY
TRBD1 TRBJ2-1 TRBV2 12 ASSEEDRAEEQF
NA TRBJ2-7 TRBV6-2/TRBV6-3 10 ASGYPVYEQY
NA TRBJ2-6 TRBV6-1 14 ASTIFRGSGANVLT
TRBD1 TRBJ1-1 TRBV30 13 AWELQGAGRTEAF
NA TRBJ1-5 TRBV6-5 16 ASSYSKGISYSNQPQH
TRBD2 TRBJ2-7 TRBV11-3 15 ASSFGRSSGRVDEQY
TRBD1 TRBJ1-2 TRBV2 12 ASSEALQGGGYT
NA TRBJ1-2 TRBV19 11 ASITAQGSGYT
NA TRBJ1-2 TRBV3-1 13 ASSRARGRDYGYT
NA TRBJ1-1 TRBV30 12 AWRGGTLNTEAF
NA TRBJ2-4 TRBV9 13 ASSAQDLAKNIQY
NA TRBJ2-3 TRBV29-1 10 SVDRAQDTQY
TRBD1 TRBJ1-1 TRBV11-3 14 ASSPGQGGRQIEAF
TRBD2 TRBJ2-3 TRBV20-1 14 SARGTGLAVLDTQY
TRBD2 TRBJ2-7 TRBV5-5 12 ASLRLAGNYEQY